This TCR beta chain was sequenced in a study of cytomegalovirus exposure and HLA in healthy donors. The donors were in the roughly 130-subject validation cohort, distinct from the roughly 670-subject first cohort. Sequenced by immunoSEQ multiplex PCR; TCRdb stores in-frame clones only, minus some. The table has more than 130,000 clones, about 86% seen once. The V end was cut by 0 bases, the J end by 2 bases, with 16 bases between. Germline-derived CDR1 and CDR2 are SGDLS and YYNGEE. The CDR3 covers 17 residues. Study-level results: The authors enumerated roughly 180 TCR beta chains as linked to cytomegalovirus. Most TCR sequences were uncommon, yet certain public TCRs appeared in many donors.

On this clone itself: Its antigen is as yet unknown.

The sequence was obtained from a woman aged 18-29 years in good health and CMV-seropositive. The sample consisted of PBMCs. The gene calls are TRBV9 and TRBJ2-3; D is unclear. Written as DNA, the CDR3 is TGTGCCAGCAGCGTAGTCCCCTCCGCGGCCTACACAGATACGCAGTATTTT. The encoded protein is CASSVVPSAAYTDTQYF.